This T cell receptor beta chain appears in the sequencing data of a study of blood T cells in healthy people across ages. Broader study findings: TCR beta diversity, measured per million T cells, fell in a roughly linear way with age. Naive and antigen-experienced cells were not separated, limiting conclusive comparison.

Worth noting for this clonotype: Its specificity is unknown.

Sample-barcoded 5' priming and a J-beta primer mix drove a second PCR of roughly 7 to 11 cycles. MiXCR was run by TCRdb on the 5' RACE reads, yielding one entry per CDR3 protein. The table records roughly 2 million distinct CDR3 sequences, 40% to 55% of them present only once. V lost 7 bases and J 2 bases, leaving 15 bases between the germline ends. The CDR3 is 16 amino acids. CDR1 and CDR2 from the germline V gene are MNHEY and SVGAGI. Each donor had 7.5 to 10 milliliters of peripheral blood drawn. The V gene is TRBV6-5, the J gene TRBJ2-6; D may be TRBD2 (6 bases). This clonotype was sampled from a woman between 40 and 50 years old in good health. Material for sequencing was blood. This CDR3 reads CASTLIGGTGANVLTF. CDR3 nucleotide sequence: TGTGCCAGCACCCTAATCGGGGGAACTGGGGCCAACGTCCTGACTTTC.